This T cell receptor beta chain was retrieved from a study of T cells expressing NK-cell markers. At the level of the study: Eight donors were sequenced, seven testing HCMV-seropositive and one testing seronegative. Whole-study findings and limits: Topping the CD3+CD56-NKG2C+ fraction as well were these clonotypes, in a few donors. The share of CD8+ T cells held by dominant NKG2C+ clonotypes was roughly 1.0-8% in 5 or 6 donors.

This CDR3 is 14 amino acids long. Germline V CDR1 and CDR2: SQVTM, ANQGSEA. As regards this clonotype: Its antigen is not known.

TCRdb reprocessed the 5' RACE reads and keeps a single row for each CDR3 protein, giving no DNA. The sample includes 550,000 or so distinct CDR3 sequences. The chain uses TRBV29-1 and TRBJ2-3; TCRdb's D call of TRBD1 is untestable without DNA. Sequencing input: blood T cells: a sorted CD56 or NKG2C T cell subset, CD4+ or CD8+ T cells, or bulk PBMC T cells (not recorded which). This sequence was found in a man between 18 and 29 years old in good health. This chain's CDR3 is CSVKNRGRPDTQYF.